This paragraph reports one T cell receptor beta chain. The antigen remains undetermined. These data are taken from a study of siplizumab effects on memory and regulatory T cells. The data were produced by immunoSEQ multiplex PCR, yet TCRdb's version contains in-frame clones alone and is incomplete. The sample holds 100,000 or so clones; more than 85% are singletons and the top ten take just over 2.5%. Germline V CDR1 and CDR2: SEHNR, FQNEAQ (reference sequence). The CDR3 sequence is 14 residues long. V was clipped by 7 bases and J by 1 base, with 13 bases between them. Whole-study results and caveats: Sequences below about 10^-5 frequency were poorly captured, and few alloreactive clones mapped to unstimulated subsets. Memory cells that were CD4+ and unstimulated gave rise to alloreactive sequences, which siplizumab significantly reduced.

Material for sequencing was CD4+ T cells sorted from blood. The sequence derives from a human donor in good health. Some clones in this sample may be carry-over from other donors' samples. The V and J genes are TRBV7-9 and TRBJ1-2, with D possibly TRBD1 on 5 matching bases. CDR3 residues: CASTVGDGNYGYTF. The CDR3 DNA reads as TGTGCCAGCACGGTGGGGGACGGTAACTATGGCTACACCTTC.